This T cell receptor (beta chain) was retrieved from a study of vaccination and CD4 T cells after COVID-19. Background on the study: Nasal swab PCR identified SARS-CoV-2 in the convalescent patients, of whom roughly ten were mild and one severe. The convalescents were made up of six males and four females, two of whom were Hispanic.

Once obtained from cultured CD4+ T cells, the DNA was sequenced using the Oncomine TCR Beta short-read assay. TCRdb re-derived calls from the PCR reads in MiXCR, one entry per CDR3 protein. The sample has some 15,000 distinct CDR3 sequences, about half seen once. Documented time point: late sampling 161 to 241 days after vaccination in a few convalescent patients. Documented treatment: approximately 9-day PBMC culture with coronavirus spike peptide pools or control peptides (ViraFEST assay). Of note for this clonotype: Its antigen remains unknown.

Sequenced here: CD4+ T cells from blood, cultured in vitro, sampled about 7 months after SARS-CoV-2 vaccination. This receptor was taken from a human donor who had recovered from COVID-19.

This CDR3 reads CSVGHFNQPQHF. The CDR3, as DNA: TGCAGTGTTGGTCACTTCAATCAGCCCCAGCATTTT. V usage is TRBV20-1 and J usage is TRBJ1-5, with D uncertain. The CDR3 length is 12 residues. V was pared by 7 bases and J by 3 bases, with 10 bases between. Germline values: CDR1 DFQATT, CDR2 SNEGSKA (reference sequence).